This is a list of T cell receptor beta chains from one sample in a study of T cells in Graves' hyperthyroidism and ophthalmopathy. A single record per CDR3 protein comes from TCRdb applying MiXCR to the multiplex PCR reads. This sample has over 350,000 distinct CDR3 sequences, with around 15% found just once. The sequencing sample was made of blood. The receptor source for this set is a man aged 45-65 years with Graves' ophthalmopathy. CDR3s include the opening cysteine and the closing phenylalanine or tryptophan. D genes are given only for firm matches. The listing skips clone size in some rows; elsewhere it reads once, few, many or a size class.

clone size: many
J gene: TRBJ2-3
D gene: TRBD2
V gene: TRBV2
CDR3 DNA: TGTGCCGGGGGACTAAAAACAGATACGCAGTATTTT
CDR3 protein: CAGGLKTDTQYF

clone size: few
J gene: TRBJ1-2
D gene: .
V gene: TRBV9
CDR3 DNA: TGTGCCAGCAGCGAACAGGTTTGGGACTATGGCTACACCTTC
CDR3 protein: CASSEQVWDYGYTF

clone size: many
J gene: TRBJ1-2
D gene: .
V gene: TRBV20-1
CDR3 DNA: TGCAGTGCTGCCGGGACTATTCGTGGCTACACCTTC
CDR3 protein: CSAAGTIRGYTF

clone size: few
J gene: TRBJ2-1
D gene: TRBD2
V gene: TRBV12-3/TRBV12-4
CDR3 DNA: TGTGCCAGCAGTTTTTCGTTAGCGGGAGATCTTAGCAATGAGCAGTTCTTC
CDR3 protein: CASSFSLAGDLSNEQFF

clone size: few
J gene: TRBJ2-1
D gene: TRBD2
V gene: TRBV5-1
CDR3 DNA: TGCGCCAGCAGCCCCGGGACTAGCGGGAGGGCCACTGTCACTAATGAGCAGTTCTTC
CDR3 protein: CASSPGTSGRATVTNEQFF

clone size: .
J gene: TRBJ2-7
D gene: .
V gene: TRBV15
CDR3 DNA: TGTGCCACCAGCGGTGGCGACAGCTCCTACGAGCAGCACTTC
CDR3 protein: CATSGGDSSYEQHF

clone size: many
J gene: TRBJ1-2
D gene: TRBD1
V gene: TRBV7-6
CDR3 DNA: TGTGCCAGCAGCTTAGGGGCCGGGACAGGTGAATATGGCTACACCTTC
CDR3 protein: CASSLGAGTGEYGYTF

clone size: .
J gene: TRBJ1-6
D gene: .
V gene: TRBV11-2
CDR3 DNA: TGTGCCAGCAGCCCTACAGTTCTCAATTCACCCCTCCACTTT
CDR3 protein: CASSPTVLNSPLHF

clone size: many
J gene: TRBJ2-7
D gene: .
V gene: TRBV5-1
CDR3 DNA: TGCGCCAGCAGCCTTCCGTCAGGGAGTGACGAGCAGTACTTC
CDR3 protein: CASSLPSGSDEQYF

clone size: many
J gene: TRBJ1-1
D gene: .
V gene: TRBV27
CDR3 DNA: TGTGCCAGCACAACTCGTACAGGTGATACTGAAGCTTTCTTT
CDR3 protein: CASTTRTGDTEAFF

clone size: many
J gene: TRBJ1-5
D gene: .
V gene: TRBV2
CDR3 DNA: TGTGCCAGCCGGCAGGACAATGGGGGCAATCAGCCCCAGCATTTT
CDR3 protein: CASRQDNGGNQPQHF

clone size: many
J gene: TRBJ1-2
D gene: TRBD1
V gene: TRBV6-1
CDR3 DNA: TGTGCCAGCAGTGGACGGGACAGGGGGTGGGGCTACACCTTC
CDR3 protein: CASSGRDRGWGYTF

clone size: .
J gene: TRBJ2-5
D gene: .
V gene: TRBV30
CDR3 DNA: TGTGCCTGGAGTGTATTTTTACAAGAGACCCAGTACTTC
CDR3 protein: CAWSVFLQETQYF

clone size: .
J gene: TRBJ1-1
D gene: .
V gene: TRBV3-1
CDR3 DNA: TGTGCCAGCAGCCAAGAGACTCAGGGCTTTCCCACTGAAGCTTTCTTT
CDR3 protein: CASSQETQGFPTEAFF

clone size: few
J gene: TRBJ2-3
D gene: .
V gene: TRBV24-1
CDR3 DNA: TGTGCCACCAGTGATTCCCCAGATACGCAGTATTTT
CDR3 protein: CATSDSPDTQYF

clone size: .
J gene: TRBJ2-7
D gene: TRBD2
V gene: TRBV20-1
CDR3 DNA: TGCAGTGCTAGTTCAGGCACTAGCGGGATGAACGAGCAGTACTTC
CDR3 protein: CSASSGTSGMNEQYF

clone size: .
J gene: TRBJ1-5
D gene: .
V gene: TRBV19
CDR3 DNA: TGTACCAGTACCTCTTTCGGCATACAGCAGCCCCAGCATTTT
CDR3 protein: CTSTSFGIQQPQHF

clone size: .
J gene: TRBJ2-3
D gene: TRBD1
V gene: TRBV25-1
CDR3 DNA: TGTGCCAGCAGTGAACCAGGACAGGGGGACAGTCATACGCAGTATTTT
CDR3 protein: CASSEPGQGDSHTQYF

clone size: .
J gene: TRBJ2-3
D gene: TRBD1
V gene: TRBV28
CDR3 DNA: TGTGCCAGCAGTTTAAACAGGGGGATCGGAGATACGCAGTATTTT
CDR3 protein: CASSLNRGIGDTQYF

clone size: many
J gene: TRBJ2-1
D gene: TRBD2
V gene: TRBV3-1
CDR3 DNA: TGTGCCAGCAGCACTAGCGGCACAGTAAACAATGAGCAGTTCTTC
CDR3 protein: CASSTSGTVNNEQFF

clone size: few
J gene: TRBJ2-5
D gene: TRBD2
V gene: TRBV19
CDR3 DNA: TGTGCCAGTAGTATCCGGGCGGGAGCGGAGACCCAGTACTTC
CDR3 protein: CASSIRAGAETQYF

clone size: few
J gene: TRBJ1-2
D gene: TRBD1
V gene: TRBV29-1
CDR3 DNA: TGCAGCGTTGAGGGGACAGGGGGCTTCGGCTACACCTTC
CDR3 protein: CSVEGTGGFGYTF

clone size: .
J gene: TRBJ1-1
D gene: .
V gene: TRBV15
CDR3 DNA: TGTGCCACCAACGATAAGACAGGTTTGAACACTGAAGCTTTCTTT
CDR3 protein: CATNDKTGLNTEAFF

clone size: .
J gene: TRBJ2-1
D gene: .
V gene: TRBV7-6
CDR3 DNA: TGTGCCAGCAGCTTAGACCGTGGCTTAAGTCCCGATGAGCAGTTCTTC
CDR3 protein: CASSLDRGLSPDEQFF

clone size: few
J gene: TRBJ1-2
D gene: .
V gene: TRBV9
CDR3 DNA: TGTGCCAGCAGCGTAGACAACTATGGCTACACCTTC
CDR3 protein: CASSVDNYGYTF

clone size: few
J gene: TRBJ1-5
D gene: TRBD1
V gene: TRBV30
CDR3 DNA: TGTGCCTGGAGTGTACAGGGGGTAGGTTGGGATCAGCCCCAGCATTTT
CDR3 protein: CAWSVQGVGWDQPQHF

clone size: many
J gene: TRBJ1-1
D gene: .
V gene: TRBV18
CDR3 DNA: TGTGCCAGCTCACCACCGAGTCTGGCAGGGAATGAAGCTTTCTTT
CDR3 protein: CASSPPSLAGNEAFF

clone size: many
J gene: TRBJ2-7
D gene: .
V gene: TRBV7-2
CDR3 DNA: TGTGCCAGCAGCTCATGGGACTTATTCTCCTACGAGCAGTACTTC
CDR3 protein: CASSSWDLFSYEQYF

clone size: .
J gene: TRBJ2-1
D gene: .
V gene: TRBV29-1
CDR3 DNA: TGCAGCGTCACCCAGACATATGAGCAGTTCTTC
CDR3 protein: CSVTQTYEQFF

clone size: many
J gene: TRBJ2-7
D gene: TRBD1
V gene: TRBV10-3
CDR3 DNA: TGTGCCATCAGTGAGTTGGGACAGGGGGCCGTGCAGTACTTC
CDR3 protein: CAISELGQGAVQYF

clone size: many
J gene: TRBJ2-1
D gene: TRBD2
V gene: TRBV20-1
CDR3 DNA: TGCAGTGCTAGTGATCCCGGGACTAGCGGGAGTAACTATGAGCAGTTCTTC
CDR3 protein: CSASDPGTSGSNYEQFF

clone size: .
J gene: TRBJ2-5
D gene: .
V gene: TRBV19
CDR3 DNA: TGTGCCAGTACCCCCAGTACGTACTTC
CDR3 protein: CASTPSTYF

clone size: many
J gene: TRBJ2-1
D gene: .
V gene: TRBV9
CDR3 DNA: TGTGCCAGCAGCGTAGGGGAGGTCGGGGCGAATGAGCAGTTCTTC
CDR3 protein: CASSVGEVGANEQFF

clone size: many
J gene: TRBJ1-2
D gene: .
V gene: TRBV5-1
CDR3 DNA: TGCGCCAGCAGCCCGGAAGGGGATTACGGCTACACCTTC
CDR3 protein: CASSPEGDYGYTF

clone size: many
J gene: TRBJ2-1
D gene: TRBD2
V gene: TRBV6-1
CDR3 DNA: TGTGCCAGCAGTTATAATAGCGGGATCGGCAATGAGCAGTTCTTC
CDR3 protein: CASSYNSGIGNEQFF

clone size: .
J gene: TRBJ2-1
D gene: .
V gene: TRBV6-2/TRBV6-3
CDR3 DNA: TGTGCCAGCAGTTACTCGAGGGTCACCAATGAGCAGTTCTTC
CDR3 protein: CASSYSRVTNEQFF

clone size: few
J gene: TRBJ2-7
D gene: TRBD1
V gene: TRBV5-5
CDR3 DNA: TGTGCCAGCAGCTTGCAGGGGGCCCCTTTAGGGGAGCAGTACTTC
CDR3 protein: CASSLQGAPLGEQYF

clone size: many
J gene: TRBJ1-1
D gene: .
V gene: TRBV18
CDR3 DNA: TGTGCCAGCTCACTAACGGACGGGAACACTGAAGCTTTCTTT
CDR3 protein: CASSLTDGNTEAFF

clone size: many
J gene: TRBJ2-2
D gene: .
V gene: TRBV28
CDR3 DNA: TGTGCCAGCAGTTTGAGTCCCTCCACACCCGGGGAGCTGTTTTTT
CDR3 protein: CASSLSPSTPGELFF

clone size: .
J gene: TRBJ1-1
D gene: .
V gene: TRBV6-1
CDR3 DNA: TGTGCCAGCAGCAGTAATTTGAACACTGAAGCTTTCTTT
CDR3 protein: CASSSNLNTEAFF

clone size: few
J gene: TRBJ1-5
D gene: TRBD1
V gene: TRBV12-3/TRBV12-4
CDR3 DNA: TGTGCCAGCAGCAGGACAGGGAATAGCAATCAGCCCCAGCATTTT
CDR3 protein: CASSRTGNSNQPQHF

clone size: many
J gene: TRBJ2-1
D gene: .
V gene: TRBV5-1
CDR3 DNA: TGCGCCAGCAGCGCCTCCTCAGAGCAGTTCTTC
CDR3 protein: CASSASSEQFF

clone size: few
J gene: TRBJ1-4
D gene: .
V gene: TRBV6-1
CDR3 DNA: TGTGCCAGCAGTGAGTTTGAGAGGGGACGGGAAAAACTGTTTTTT
CDR3 protein: CASSEFERGREKLFF

clone size: .
J gene: TRBJ2-3
D gene: TRBD2
V gene: TRBV19
CDR3 DNA: TGTGCCAGTAGTATCAGTGCGGGAGCATCGGATACGCAGTATTTT
CDR3 protein: CASSISAGASDTQYF

clone size: few
J gene: TRBJ2-5
D gene: TRBD2
V gene: TRBV5-1
CDR3 DNA: TGCGCCAGCAGCCGGACTAGCGGGAGAAGGATAGAGACCCAGTACTTC
CDR3 protein: CASSRTSGRRIETQYF

clone size: few
J gene: TRBJ2-5
D gene: TRBD2
V gene: TRBV24-1
CDR3 DNA: TGTGCCACCAGTGGATCCCTAGCGGGAGGGAAAGAGACCCAGTACTTC
CDR3 protein: CATSGSLAGGKETQYF

clone size: many
J gene: TRBJ1-2
D gene: .
V gene: TRBV29-1
CDR3 DNA: TGCAGCGTTGTTGCTAACTATGGCTACACCTTC
CDR3 protein: CSVVANYGYTF

clone size: few
J gene: TRBJ2-1
D gene: TRBD2
V gene: TRBV20-1
CDR3 DNA: TGCAGTGCTGGGCGACTAGCGGTAACCAATGAGCAGTTCTTC
CDR3 protein: CSAGRLAVTNEQFF